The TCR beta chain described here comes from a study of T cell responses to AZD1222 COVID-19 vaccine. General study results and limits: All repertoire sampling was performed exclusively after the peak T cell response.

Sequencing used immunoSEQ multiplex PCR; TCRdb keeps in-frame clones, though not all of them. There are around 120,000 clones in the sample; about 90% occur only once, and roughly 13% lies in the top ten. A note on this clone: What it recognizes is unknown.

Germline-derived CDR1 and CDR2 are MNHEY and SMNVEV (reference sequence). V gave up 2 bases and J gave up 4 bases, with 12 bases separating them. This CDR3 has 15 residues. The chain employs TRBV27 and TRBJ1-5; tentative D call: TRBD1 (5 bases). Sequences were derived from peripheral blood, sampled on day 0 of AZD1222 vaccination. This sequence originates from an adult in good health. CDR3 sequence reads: CASSLGAGGNQPQHF. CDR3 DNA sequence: TGTGCCAGCAGTTTAGGGGCAGGTGGAAATCAGCCCCAGCATTTT.